These 9 T cell receptor beta chains were all obtained from the same sample, sequenced in a study of somatic mutations in cytotoxic T cells in rheumatoid arthritis. Libraries were prepared by immunoSEQ multiplex PCR; TCRdb keeps only in-frame clonotypes and omits some of them. The sample holds some 16,000 clones, 80% seen once. Specimen: CD8+ T cells sorted from blood. Receptor source: an adult with rheumatoid arthritis.

This clone showed up just a few times. The chain couples TRBV5-4 to TRBJ1-1; the D gene is possibly TRBD1 (5 bases). Looked up from germline, CDR1 is SGHNT and CDR2 is YYREEE (reference sequence). This CDR3 has 14 residues. Trimming cost V 4 bases and J 3 bases, with 13 bases left between them. This CDR3 is CASSPTWGDTEAFF. DNA for the CDR3: TGTGCCAGCAGCCCGACTTGGGGGGACACTGAAGCTTTCTTT.

This rearrangement joins TRBV6-1 to TRBJ1-5; 8 bases agree with TRBD1. The J segment lost 4 bases and the V segment lost 3 bases, leaving 2 bases of the junction unmatched. Germline CDR1 MNHNS, CDR2 SASEGT. The CDR3 contains 14 residues. CDR3 protein: CASSEGQANQPQHF. The CDR3 bases are TGTGCCAGCAGTGAGGGACAGGCGAATCAGCCCCAGCATTTT.

This clone was recorded once. The chain recombines TRBV27 with TRBJ2-5; a weak D match, TRBD1 (6 bases). The end of the DNA is better explained by TRBJ2-7, so the J call may be wrong. The germline CDR1 and CDR2 sequences are MNHEY and SMNVEV (reference sequence). There are 16 residues in the CDR3. The CDR3 sequence: CASSLKRSGFRGEQYF. The CDR3 DNA follows: TGTGCCAGCAGTTTAAAACGGAGCGGCTTCAGGGGCGAGCAGTACTTC.

The chain employs TRBV9 and TRBJ1-2; D gene unclear. The germline V gene encodes CDR1 SGDLS and CDR2 YYNGEE. This CDR3 has 12 residues. V was cut by 4 bases and J by 8 bases, with 12 bases left in between. CDR3 nucleotides: TGTGCCAGCAGCTCTCGGGCAAAGGGCTACACCTTC. As protein: CASSSRAKGYTF.

This clone was seen a handful of times. This chain links TRBV19 with TRBJ2-1; D remains unclear. The CDR3 is 12 amino acids. Germline V gene sequence: CDR1 LNHDA, CDR2 SQIVND (reference sequence). V lost 8 bases to trimming and J lost 8 bases, with 13 bases between them. CDR3 sequence (DNA): TGTGCCAGTGGAAATCGTGGGGATGAGCAGTTCTTC. Translating it yields CASGNRGDEQFF. Combining the CDR3 with reference TRBV19 and TRBJ2-1 gives the whole variable domain DGGITQSPKYLFRKEGQNVTLSCEQNLNHDAMYWYRQDPGQGLRLIYYSQIVNDFQKGDIAEGYSVSREKKESFPLTVTSAQKNPTAFYLCASGNRGDEQFFGPGTRLTVL.

The rearrangement links TRBV9 to TRBJ1-6; D gene unclear. Germline V gene sequence: CDR1 SGDLS, CDR2 YYNGEE. V lost 3 bases and J 6 bases, leaving 16 bases between the germline ends. The length of the CDR3 is 16 residues. CDR3 nucleotides: TGTGCCAGCAGCGCGCGAAAGGCCGGCGGTAATTCACCCCTCCACTTT. Encoded protein: CASSARKAGGNSPLHF.

This clone was detected only once. The rearrangement uses TRBV11-2 and TRBJ1-6; tentatively, D is TRBD1 (6 bases). The V gene lost 3 bases and the J gene lost 0 bases, with 12 bases spanning the gap. The germline CDR1 and CDR2 sequences are SGHAT and FQNNGV. The CDR3 sequence is 17 residues long. The CDR3 spells CASSFRGVGSYNSPLHF. The CDR3 bases are TGTGCCAGCAGCTTTAGGGGGGTCGGCTCCTATAATTCACCCCTCCACTTT.

Notes on this clone: The junction and the germline gene differ at one end; a read error may be behind it. The CDR3 DNA follows: TGTGCCACCAGTGGTGGGGGTACGGCCTACAATGAGCAGTTCTTC. Its protein product is CATSGGGTAYNEQFF. The gene calls are TRBV25-1 and TRBJ2-1; the D gene could be TRBD1 or TRBD2 (5 bases each). CDR1 and CDR2 (germline): MGHDK, SYGVNS. The CDR3 spans 15 residues.

The chain links TRBV25-1 to TRBJ1-1; tentatively, D is TRBD1 (6 bases). CDR1 is MGHDK, CDR2 SYGVNS, per germline. V was clipped by 1 base and J by 5 bases, with 11 bases between them. The CDR3 spans 14 residues. The CDR3 region has the DNA TGTGCCAGCAGTGAATGGGGGGGGCGGACTGAAGCTTTCTTT. The encoded protein is CASSEWGGRTEAFF.